The 30 T cell receptor beta chains below all came from one sample that was sequenced in a study of cytomegalovirus exposure and HLA in healthy donors. Method: immunoSEQ multiplex PCR; TCRdb's copy keeps in-frame clones and lacks some. In the table there are 55,000 to 85,000 clones, around 93% of which are singletons. The material sequenced was PBMCs. These receptors came from a woman under 30 in good health and CMV-seronegative.

The chain joins TRBV19 to TRBJ1-4; D perhaps matches TRBD1 (5 bases). V dropped 11 bases and J dropped 2 bases, with 9 bases sitting between them. The germline V gene encodes CDR1 LNHDA and CDR2 SQIVND (reference sequence). The CDR3 runs 12 residues. The CDR3: CASRGTNEKLFF. CDR3 bases: TGTGCCTCTCGGGGGACTAATGAAAAACTGTTTTTT.

The genes are TRBV6-8 and TRBJ1-3; TRBD1 is a possible D gene (6 bases). CDR3 length: 16 residues. The germline V gene encodes CDR1 MNHGY and CDR2 SAAAGT. V was shortened by 5 bases and J by 7 bases, with 21 bases between the two germline ends. The CDR3 reads CASSQIFRGVGNTIYF. CDR3 sequence (DNA): TGTGCCAGCAGTCAAATCTTCAGGGGAGTAGGGAACACCATATATTTT.

This chain connects TRBV28 to TRBJ2-7; a possible D gene is TRBD1 (5 bases). Germline CDR1 and CDR2: MDHEN and SYDVKM. This CDR3 is built from 16 residues. V lost 5 bases to trimming and J lost 0 bases, with 17 bases between them. Written as DNA, the CDR3 is TGTGCCAGCAGTGGGGCCAGGGATTCCCTCTCCTACGAGCAGTACTTC. It is translated as CASSGARDSLSYEQYF.

The chain links TRBV7-2 to TRBJ2-1; 7 bases fit TRBD2. V shed 1 base, J shed 4 bases, and the junction held 7 bases outside the gene matches. Germline CDR1 is SGHTA and CDR2 is FQGNSA. CDR3 length: 16 amino acids. For the CDR3, the DNA is TGTGCCAGCAGCTTAGTGGGCGGGGGATTTTACAATGAGCAGTTCTTC. Translated: CASSLVGGGFYNEQFF.

This chain links TRBV15 with TRBJ2-1; D might be TRBD1 (6 bases). The CDR3 spans 20 residues. Trimming pared 4 bases from V and 1 base from J, leaving 26 bases between. Germline lookup yields CDR1 LNHNV and CDR2 YYDKDF (reference sequence). The CDR3 loop reads CATSKDSPAERLSSYNEQFF. CDR3 sequence (DNA): TGTGCCACCAGCAAGGACAGCCCGGCGGAGCGGCTTTCTTCCTACAATGAGCAGTTCTTC.

V gene TRBV9 combines with J gene TRBJ2-3; weak D call: TRBD2 (6 bases). Deletions cut 3 bases from V and 6 bases from J, with 14 bases between. Germline CDR1 reads SGDLS; CDR2 reads YYNGEE. This CDR3 is 14 amino acids long. CDR3 region: CASSDSGWGDTQYF. The CDR3, as DNA: TGTGCCAGCAGCGATAGCGGTTGGGGGGATACGCAGTATTTT.

The chain recombines TRBV27 with TRBJ1-1; 8 bases line up with TRBD1. Germline loops: CDR1 MNHEY, CDR2 SMNVEV (reference sequence). This CDR3 has 13 amino acids. V trimming: 7 bases; J trimming: 7 bases; junction bases outside the gene matches: 8. The CDR3 sequence: CASIAGGGGEAFF. In DNA, the CDR3 is TGTGCCAGCATAGCAGGGGGCGGCGGTGAAGCTTTCTTT.

The genes are TRBV6-1 and TRBJ1-2, with D possibly matching TRBD1 (6 bases). The V and J ends lost 7 bases and 6 bases respectively, with 12 bases between them. The CDR3 extends over 12 amino acids. Germline lookup yields CDR1 MNHNS and CDR2 SASEGT. CDR3 coding DNA: TGTGCCAGCACTCAGGGGCGGGATGGCTACACCTTC. Protein sequence: CASTQGRDGYTF.

V gene TRBV27 combines with J gene TRBJ2-3; D remains ambiguous. The CDR3 is 13 residues long. Trimming cost V 3 bases and J 5 bases, with 9 bases left between them. Per the germline V gene, CDR1 is MNHEY and CDR2 is SMNVEV (reference sequence). CDR3 sequence reads: CASSLLRRDTQYF. Here the CDR3 DNA reads TGTGCCAGCAGTTTGTTACGGAGAGATACGCAGTATTTT.

The chain joins TRBV12-5 to TRBJ2-1; TRBD2 aligns across 10 bases. The germline CDR1 and CDR2 sequences are LGHNT and FRNRAP. J gave up 7 bases and V 1 base, and 4 bases lay outside the gene matches. This CDR3 spans 15 amino acids. CDR3 amino acids: CASGLGSGRRNEQFF. DNA for the CDR3: TGTGCTAGTGGTTTGGGTAGCGGGAGGCGAAATGAGCAGTTCTTC.

This clone was observed a single time. This specimen includes other DNA sequences encoding the same CDR3. This sequence joins TRBV19 and TRBJ2-6, with D perhaps TRBD1 (6 bases). This CDR3 contains 14 residues. Germline assignment: CDR1 LNHDA and CDR2 SQIVND (reference sequence). Trimming left V 7 bases short and J 4 bases short, with 11 bases between. The CDR3 DNA reads TGTGCCAGTAAGCAGGGGTCCGGGGCCAACGTCCTGACTTTC. It is translated as CASKQGSGANVLTF.

The chain is built from TRBV5-4 and TRBJ1-1, with 8 bases matching TRBD1. The CDR3 has 14 residues. Per germline, CDR1 SGHNT and CDR2 YYREEE (reference sequence). Unmatched junction bases numbered 2, after V lost 0 bases and J lost 4 bases. The CDR3 region has the DNA TGTGCCAGCAGCTTGGGACAGGGGCGCACTGAAGCTTTCTTT. This sequence encodes CASSLGQGRTEAFF.

CDR3 region: CASSKDRGFQETQYF. The CDR3 DNA follows: TGTGCCAGTAGTAAGGACAGGGGTTTCCAAGAGACCCAGTACTTC. The J gene is TRBJ2-5, the V gene TRBV19, with 9 bases fitting TRBD1. Trimming cost V 4 bases and J 1 base; bases outside gene matches: 4. From germline, CDR1 is LNHDA and CDR2 SQIVND (reference sequence). The CDR3 has 15 amino acids.

J is TRBJ2-5 and V is TRBV7-2, with D maybe TRBD2 (6 bases). Germline V gene sequence: CDR1 SGHTA, CDR2 FQGNSA. This CDR3 spans 15 amino acids. Trimming shortened V by 6 bases and J by 5 bases, and 19 bases separated the two germline ends. CDR3 amino acids: CASRKARGGEETQYF. The CDR3, as DNA: TGTGCCAGCAGGAAGGCTCGAGGCGGGGAGGAGACCCAGTACTTC.

V is TRBV2 and J is TRBJ2-3; D is unresolved. V lost 4 bases and J 1 base, leaving 9 bases between the germline ends. The germline CDR1 and CDR2 sequences are SNHLY and FYNNEI. The CDR3 is 14 residues long. CDR3: CASSVRQGTDTQYF. The DNA of the CDR3 is TGTGCCAGCAGTGTTAGGCAGGGCACAGATACGCAGTATTTT.

The chain joins TRBV29-1 to TRBJ2-1; D perhaps matches TRBD2 (6 bases). The germline V gene encodes CDR1 SQVTM and CDR2 ANQGSEA. The CDR3 is made up of 14 amino acids. Trimming left V 6 bases short and J 14 bases short, with 26 bases between. CDR3: CSVTSTRRDLREFF. The CDR3 DNA reads as TGCAGCGTAACTTCAACAAGGAGGGACCTCCGTGAGTTCTTC.

This clone has a single count. V usage is TRBV7-9 and J usage is TRBJ2-5; D might be TRBD2 (6 bases). Germline CDR1 reads SEHNR; CDR2 reads FQNEAQ (reference sequence). The CDR3 runs to 11 residues. V lost 5 bases, J lost 10 bases, and 11 bases lay in between. Here the CDR3 DNA reads TGTGCCAGCAGCCCCGGACTAATCCAGTACTTC. Residues: CASSPGLIQYF.

The genes are TRBV4-2 and TRBJ2-7; the D gene is possibly TRBD1 (6 bases). With 3 bases removed from V and 2 bases from J, the gap between germline ends came to 17 bases. CDR1 and CDR2 (germline): LGHNA, YNFKEQ. The CDR3 covers 16 residues. The CDR3 DNA follows: TGTGCCAGCAGCCAGAGCACCCAGGGGTTTCCCTACGAGCAGTACTTC. It encodes CASSQSTQGFPYEQYF.

This sequence joins TRBV7-9 and TRBJ2-3, with 12 positions matching TRBD1. Losses at the gene ends were 4 bases for V and 4 bases for J; bases not matched to a gene: 9. Germline loops: CDR1 SEHNR, CDR2 FQNEAQ (reference sequence). There are 17 residues in the CDR3. DNA of the CDR3: TGTGCCAGCAGCTCCGACTACGGGACAGGGGGCTCAGATACGCAGTATTTT. Translation gives CASSSDYGTGGSDTQYF.

In this sample, this clone turned up a few times. The gene calls are TRBV6-5 and TRBJ1-5; TRBD1 agrees at 9 bases. This CDR3 comprises 15 residues. Germline CDR1 MNHEY, CDR2 SVGAGI. The V segment lost 4 bases and the J segment 6 bases; nucleotides outside the gene matches: 7. CDR3 in amino acids: CASSSSGTGSQPQHF. For the CDR3, the DNA is TGTGCCAGCAGTTCGTCCGGGACAGGGTCTCAGCCCCAGCATTTT.

The chain recombines TRBV15 with TRBJ2-1; D is undetermined. The CDR3 loop spans 13 amino acids. CDR1 and CDR2 (germline): LNHNV, YYDKDF (reference sequence). V was cut by 4 bases and J by 0 bases, with 4 bases left in between. CDR3 residues: CATSISSYNEQFF. The DNA of the CDR3 is TGTGCCACCAGCATCAGCTCCTACAATGAGCAGTTCTTC.

The gene calls are TRBV6-1 and TRBJ1-2; D is perhaps TRBD1 (6 bases). The V gene's germline CDR1 is MNHNS and CDR2 SASEGT. This CDR3 has 12 amino acids. The germline V and J ends were trimmed by 10 bases and 4 bases, with 13 bases remaining between them. The CDR3 sequence: CAISDRSYGYTF. As DNA, the CDR3 is TGTGCCATATCGGACAGAAGCTATGGCTACACCTTC.

The V gene is TRBV29-1, the J gene TRBJ2-3; maybe TRBD1 (5 bases). V lost 0 bases and J lost 3, with 16 bases in between. The CDR3 covers 16 residues. Germline V CDR1 and CDR2: SQVTM, ANQGSEA. This chain's CDR3 is CSVEEGKRQSTDTQYF. CDR3 DNA sequence: TGCAGCGTTGAAGAGGGGAAGAGACAGAGTACAGATACGCAGTATTTT.

The rearrangement joins TRBV11-2 to TRBJ2-1; TRBD2 agrees at 10 bases. The CDR3 runs to 13 residues. Germline trimming cut 8 bases from V and 4 bases from J; bases unmatched to any gene: 2. Germline values: CDR1 SGHAT, CDR2 FQNNGV. The CDR3 region is CASGLAAYNEQFF. The CDR3 nucleotides read TGTGCCAGCGGACTAGCGGCATACAATGAGCAGTTCTTC. Full variable domain (missing parts from reference TRBV11-2 and TRBJ2-1): EAGVAQSPRYKIIEKRQSVAFWCNPISGHATLYWYQQILGQGPKLLIQFQNNGVVDDSQLPKDRFSAERLKGVDSTLKIQPAKLEDSAVYLCASGLAAYNEQFFGPGTRLTVL.

The V gene is TRBV5-4, the J gene TRBJ2-3, with TRBD1 matching over 10 bases. The ends lost 4 bases at V and 3 bases at J; junction bases unmatched: 5. Germline CDR1 is SGHNT and CDR2 is YYREEE (reference sequence). This CDR3 has 15 residues. In nucleotides, the CDR3 is TGTGCCAGCAGCCCGACAGGGGGCGCGACAGATACGCAGTATTTT. Translated, it gives CASSPTGGATDTQYF.

This clone has more than one count but fewer than ten. This chain joins TRBV15 and TRBJ1-4; TRBD1 might be the D (6 bases). V gave up 5 bases and J gave up 5 bases, with 15 bases separating them. From germline, CDR1 is LNHNV and CDR2 YYDKDF (reference sequence). The CDR3 is made up of 15 amino acids. CDR3 nucleotides: TGTGCCACCAGCCTAGTCGGCCAGGGGAATGAAAAACTGTTTTTT. Translating it yields CATSLVGQGNEKLFF.

The rearrangement joins TRBV4-1 to TRBJ1-3, with D unresolved. Germline V lookup: CDR1 MGHRA, CDR2 YSYEKL. The CDR3 extends over 16 amino acids. V lost 4 bases, J lost 2 bases, and 15 bases lay in between. CDR3 coding DNA: TGCGCCAGCAGCCGAATTCCCGCCGGTGCTGGAAACACCATATATTTT. It translates to CASSRIPAGAGNTIYF.

The J gene is TRBJ2-7, the V gene TRBV4-1; 7 bases match TRBD1. The germline CDR1 and CDR2 sequences are MGHRA and YSYEKL. CDR3 length: 15 amino acids. V trimming: 4 bases; J trimming: 6 bases; junction bases outside the gene matches: 12. This CDR3 reads CASSPEPGQQTEQYF. The CDR3 region has the DNA TGCGCCAGCAGCCCCGAACCGGGACAGCAAACCGAGCAGTACTTC.

The chain is built from TRBV10-2 and TRBJ2-3; 8 nucleotides match TRBD1. Germline CDR1 WSHSY, CDR2 SAAADI. The J segment lost 6 bases and the V segment lost 6 bases, leaving 8 bases of the junction unmatched. This CDR3 comprises 14 residues. The CDR3 coding sequence is TGCGCCAGCAGAGGAACAGGGGGAACGGATACGCAGTATTTT. This translates into CASRGTGGTDTQYF.

The CDR3 nucleotides read TGCGCCAGCAGCTTCCCCCTGGAGAGTTTTTACACAGATACGCAGTATTTT. Translating gives CASSFPLESFYTDTQYF. The V gene is TRBV5-1, the J gene TRBJ2-3; D remains unclear. The V gene's germline CDR1 is SGHRS and CDR2 YFSETQ. The length of the CDR3 is 17 residues. V lost 2 bases and J 2 bases, leaving 18 bases between the germline ends.